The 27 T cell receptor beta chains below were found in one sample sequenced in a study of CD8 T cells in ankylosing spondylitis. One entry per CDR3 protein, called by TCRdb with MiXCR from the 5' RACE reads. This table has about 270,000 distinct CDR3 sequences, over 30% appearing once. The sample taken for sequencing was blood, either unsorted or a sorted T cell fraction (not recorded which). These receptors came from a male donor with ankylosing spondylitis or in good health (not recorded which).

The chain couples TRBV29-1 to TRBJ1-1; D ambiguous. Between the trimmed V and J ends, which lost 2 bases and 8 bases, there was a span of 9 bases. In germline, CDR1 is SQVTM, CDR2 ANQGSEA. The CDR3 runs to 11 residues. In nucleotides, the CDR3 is TGCAGCGTTGAATTTCAAACCGAAGCTTTCTTT. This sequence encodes CSVEFQTEAFF.

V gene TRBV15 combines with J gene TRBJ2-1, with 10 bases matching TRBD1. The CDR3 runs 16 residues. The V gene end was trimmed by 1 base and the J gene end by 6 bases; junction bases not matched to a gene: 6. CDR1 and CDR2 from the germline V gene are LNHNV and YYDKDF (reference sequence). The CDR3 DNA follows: TGTGCCACCAGCAGAGTCCGGGACAGGGGAGGCAATGAGCAGTTCTTC. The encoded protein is CATSRVRDRGGNEQFF.

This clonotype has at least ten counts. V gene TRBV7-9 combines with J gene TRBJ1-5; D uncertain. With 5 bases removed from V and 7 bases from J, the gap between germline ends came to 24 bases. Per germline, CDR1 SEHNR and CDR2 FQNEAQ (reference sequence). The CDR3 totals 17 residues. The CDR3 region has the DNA TGTGCCAGCAGCCCATATCACACTTCGGACGGACCCCAGCCCCAGCATTTT. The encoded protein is CASSPYHTSDGPQPQHF.

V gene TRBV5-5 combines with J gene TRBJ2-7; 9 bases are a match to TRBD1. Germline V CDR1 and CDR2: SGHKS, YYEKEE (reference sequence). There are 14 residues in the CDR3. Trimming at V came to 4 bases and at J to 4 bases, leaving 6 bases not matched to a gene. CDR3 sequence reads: CASSAQGARYEQYF. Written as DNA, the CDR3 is TGTGCCAGCAGCGCACAGGGGGCGAGATACGAGCAGTACTTC. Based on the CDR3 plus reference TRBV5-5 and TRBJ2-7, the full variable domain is DAGVTQSPTHLIKTRGQQVTLRCSPISGHKSVSWYQQVLGQGPQFIFQYYEKEERGRGNFPDRFSARQFPNYSSELNVNALLLGDSALYLCASSAQGARYEQYFGPGTRLTVT.

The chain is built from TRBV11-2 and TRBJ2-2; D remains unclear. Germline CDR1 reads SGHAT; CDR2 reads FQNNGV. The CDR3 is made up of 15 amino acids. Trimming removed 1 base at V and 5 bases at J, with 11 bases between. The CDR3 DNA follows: TGTGCCAGCAGCTTAGGAGCCAGACTGACCGGGGAGCTGTTTTTT. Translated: CASSLGARLTGELFF.

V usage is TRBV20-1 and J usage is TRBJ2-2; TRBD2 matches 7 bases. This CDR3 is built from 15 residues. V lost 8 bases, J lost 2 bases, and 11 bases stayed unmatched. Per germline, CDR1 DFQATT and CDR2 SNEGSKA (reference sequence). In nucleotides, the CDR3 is TGCAGTTCCAACGCCGGGGGGAGAAACACCGGGGAGCTGTTTTTT. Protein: CSSNAGGRNTGELFF.

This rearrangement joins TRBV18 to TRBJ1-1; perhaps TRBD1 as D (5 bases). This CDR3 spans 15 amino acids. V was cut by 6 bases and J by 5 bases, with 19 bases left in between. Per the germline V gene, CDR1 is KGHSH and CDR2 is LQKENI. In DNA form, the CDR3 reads TGTGCCAGCTCCCCCGCCCAGGGTGGGGGGACTGAAGCTTTCTTT. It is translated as CASSPAQGGGTEAFF.

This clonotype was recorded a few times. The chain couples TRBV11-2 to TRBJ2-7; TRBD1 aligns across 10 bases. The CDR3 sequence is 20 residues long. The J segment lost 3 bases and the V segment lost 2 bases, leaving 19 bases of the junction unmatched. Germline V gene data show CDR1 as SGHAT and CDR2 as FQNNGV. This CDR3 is CASSLLPTALGQGKGYEQYF. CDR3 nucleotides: TGTGCCAGCAGCTTACTCCCTACTGCTTTGGGACAGGGGAAAGGCTACGAGCAGTACTTC.

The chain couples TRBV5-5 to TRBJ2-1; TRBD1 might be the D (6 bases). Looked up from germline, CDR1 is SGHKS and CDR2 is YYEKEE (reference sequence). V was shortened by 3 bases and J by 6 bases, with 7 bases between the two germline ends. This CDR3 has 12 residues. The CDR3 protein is CASSSDSNEQFF. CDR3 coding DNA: TGTGCCAGCAGCTCGGACAGCAATGAGCAGTTCTTC. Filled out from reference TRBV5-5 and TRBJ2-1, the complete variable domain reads DAGVTQSPTHLIKTRGQQVTLRCSPISGHKSVSWYQQVLGQGPQFIFQYYEKEERGRGNFPDRFSARQFPNYSSELNVNALLLGDSALYLCASSSDSNEQFFGPGTRLTVL.

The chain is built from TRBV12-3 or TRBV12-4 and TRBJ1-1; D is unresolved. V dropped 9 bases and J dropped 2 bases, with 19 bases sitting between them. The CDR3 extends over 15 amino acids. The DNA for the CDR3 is TGTGCCAGTACAGTTTTTGGTTTCCGTAACACTGAAGCTTTCTTT. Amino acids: CASTVFGFRNTEAFF.

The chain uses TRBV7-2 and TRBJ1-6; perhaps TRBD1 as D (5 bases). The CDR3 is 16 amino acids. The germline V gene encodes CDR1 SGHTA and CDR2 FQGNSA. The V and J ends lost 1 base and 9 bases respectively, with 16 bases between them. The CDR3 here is CASSLEAGLSSSPLHF. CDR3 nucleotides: TGTGCCAGCAGCTTAGAGGCAGGGCTTAGCTCTTCACCCCTCCACTTT.

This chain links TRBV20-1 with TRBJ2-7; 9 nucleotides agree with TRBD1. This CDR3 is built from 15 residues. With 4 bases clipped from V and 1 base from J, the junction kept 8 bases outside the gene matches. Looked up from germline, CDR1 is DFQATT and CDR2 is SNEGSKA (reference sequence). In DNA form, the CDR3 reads TGCAGTGCTACAGGAAGCGGGACAGGGTCCTACGAGCAGTACTTC. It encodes CSATGSGTGSYEQYF.

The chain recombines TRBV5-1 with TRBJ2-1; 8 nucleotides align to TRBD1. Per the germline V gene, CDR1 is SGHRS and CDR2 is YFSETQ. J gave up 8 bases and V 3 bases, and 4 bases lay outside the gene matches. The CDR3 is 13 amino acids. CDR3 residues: CASSWTGNDEQFF. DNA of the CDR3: TGCGCCAGCAGCTGGACAGGGAACGATGAGCAGTTCTTC.

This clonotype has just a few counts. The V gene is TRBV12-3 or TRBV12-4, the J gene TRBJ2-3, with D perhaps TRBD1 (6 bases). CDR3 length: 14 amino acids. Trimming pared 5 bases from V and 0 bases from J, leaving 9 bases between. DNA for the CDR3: TGTGCCAGCAGTGTGGACAGTAGCACAGATACGCAGTATTTT. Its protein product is CASSVDSSTDTQYF.

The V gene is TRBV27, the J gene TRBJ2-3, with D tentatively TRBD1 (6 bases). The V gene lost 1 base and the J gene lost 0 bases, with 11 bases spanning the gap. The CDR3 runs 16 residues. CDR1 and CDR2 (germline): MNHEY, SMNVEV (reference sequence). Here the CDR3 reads CASSLLSGQSTDTQYF. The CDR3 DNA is TGTGCCAGCAGTTTATTATCGGGACAAAGCACAGATACGCAGTATTTT.

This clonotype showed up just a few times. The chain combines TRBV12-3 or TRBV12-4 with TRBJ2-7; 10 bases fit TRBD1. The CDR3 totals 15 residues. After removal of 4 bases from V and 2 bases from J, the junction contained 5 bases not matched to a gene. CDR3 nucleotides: TGTGCCAGCAGTTCCCGAGGACAGGGGGCCTACGAGCAGTACTTC. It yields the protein CASSSRGQGAYEQYF.

CDR3 DNA sequence: TGTGCCAGCAGCTTCCTAGCGGGGGAGACAGATACGCAGTATTTT. It yields the protein CASSFLAGETDTQYF. This chain joins TRBV7-8 and TRBJ2-3; 10 bases agree with TRBD2. Trimming took 3 bases from V and 3 from J; bases not matched to a gene: 3. CDR1 and CDR2 from the germline V gene are SGHVS and FQNEAQ. The CDR3 runs to 15 residues.

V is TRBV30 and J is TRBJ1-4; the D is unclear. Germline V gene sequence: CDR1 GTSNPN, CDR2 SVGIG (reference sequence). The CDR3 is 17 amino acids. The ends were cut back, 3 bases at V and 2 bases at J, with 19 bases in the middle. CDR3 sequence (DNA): TGTGCCTGGAGCGCACCGAGTCCTCTGGGGACTAATGAAAAACTGTTTTTT. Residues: CAWSAPSPLGTNEKLFF.

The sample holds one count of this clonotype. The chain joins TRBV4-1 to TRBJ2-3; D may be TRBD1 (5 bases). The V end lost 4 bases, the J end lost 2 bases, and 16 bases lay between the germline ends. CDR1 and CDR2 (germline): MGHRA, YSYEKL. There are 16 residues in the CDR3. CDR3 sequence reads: CASSPPTWGVTDTQYF. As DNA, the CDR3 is TGCGCCAGCAGCCCCCCGACGTGGGGCGTCACAGATACGCAGTATTTT.

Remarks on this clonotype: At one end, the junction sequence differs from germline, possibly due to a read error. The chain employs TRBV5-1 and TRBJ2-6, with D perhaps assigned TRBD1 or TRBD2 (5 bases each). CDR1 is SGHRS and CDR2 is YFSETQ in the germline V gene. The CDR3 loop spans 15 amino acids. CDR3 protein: CASSLLGSGANGLTF. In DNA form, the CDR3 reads TGCGCCAGCAGCTTGTTGGGCTCCGGGGCCAACGGCCTGACTTTC. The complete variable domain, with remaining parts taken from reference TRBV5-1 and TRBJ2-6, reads KAGVTQTPRYLIKTRGQQVTLSCSPISGHRSVSWYQQTPGQGLQFLFEYFSETQRNKGNFPGRFSGRQFSNSRSEMNVSTLELGDSALYLCASSLLGSGANGLTFGAGSRLTVL.

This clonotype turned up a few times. CDR3 bases: TGTGCCAGCAGTTACCAGAGCACAGATACGCAGTATTTT. This sequence encodes CASSYQSTDTQYF. This chain uses TRBV6-5 with TRBJ2-3; no reliable D call. CDR3 length equals 13 residues. Germline values: CDR1 MNHEY, CDR2 SVGAGI. The germline V and J ends were trimmed by 2 bases and 0 bases, with 3 bases remaining between them.

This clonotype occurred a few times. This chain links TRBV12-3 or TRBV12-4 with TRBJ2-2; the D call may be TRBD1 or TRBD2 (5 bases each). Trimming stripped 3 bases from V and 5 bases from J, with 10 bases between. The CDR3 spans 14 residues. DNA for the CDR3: TGTGCCAGCAGTTTTCGGGACCTAACCGGGGAGCTGTTTTTT. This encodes CASSFRDLTGELFF.

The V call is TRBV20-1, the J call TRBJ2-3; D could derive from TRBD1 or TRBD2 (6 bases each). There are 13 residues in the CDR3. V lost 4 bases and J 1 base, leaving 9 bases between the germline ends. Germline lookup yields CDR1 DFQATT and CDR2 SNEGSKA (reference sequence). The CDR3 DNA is TGCAGTGCTACGGGGGCCCGCACAGATACGCAGTATTTT. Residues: CSATGARTDTQYF.

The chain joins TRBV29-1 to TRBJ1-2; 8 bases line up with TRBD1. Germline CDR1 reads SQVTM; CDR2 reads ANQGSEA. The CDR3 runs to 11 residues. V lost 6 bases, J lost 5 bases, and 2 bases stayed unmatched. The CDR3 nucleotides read TGCAGCGTCGACAGGGGATATGGCTACACCTTC. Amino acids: CSVDRGYGYTF.

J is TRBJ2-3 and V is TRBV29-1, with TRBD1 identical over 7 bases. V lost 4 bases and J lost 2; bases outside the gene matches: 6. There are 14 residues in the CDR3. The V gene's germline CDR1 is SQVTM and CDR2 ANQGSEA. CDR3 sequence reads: CSVAGQHHTDTQYF. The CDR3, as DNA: TGCAGCGTTGCGGGACAGCATCACACAGATACGCAGTATTTT.

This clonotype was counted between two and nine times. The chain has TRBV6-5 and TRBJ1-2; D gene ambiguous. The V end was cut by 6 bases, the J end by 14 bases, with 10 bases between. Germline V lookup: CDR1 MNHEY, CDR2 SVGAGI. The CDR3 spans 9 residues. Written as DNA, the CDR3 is TGTGCCAGCAGCCCCCCTGAGACCTTC. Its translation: CASSPPETF.

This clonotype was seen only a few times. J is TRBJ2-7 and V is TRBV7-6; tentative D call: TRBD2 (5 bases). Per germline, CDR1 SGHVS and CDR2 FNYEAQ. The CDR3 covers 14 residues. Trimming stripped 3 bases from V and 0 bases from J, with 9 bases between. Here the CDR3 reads CASSLAGSSYEQYF. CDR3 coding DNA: TGTGCCAGCAGCTTGGCTGGGAGCTCCTACGAGCAGTACTTC.